The text below deals with one T cell receptor beta chain. What antigen it recognizes has not been identified. The sample holds no much larger clone one base away, and base qualities are not on file. Libraries came from the immunoSEQ multiplex PCR assay. In the paper's pipeline: A statistical classification framework was developed to diagnose cytomegalovirus status using the catalog of TCR beta chain sequences. The clones in this table, taken by TCRdb from immuneACCESS, are in-frame only. Not every clone is retained; where verified, under half of the shortfall comes from an unresolved V gene, and the cause of the rest is unknown. That table furnishes V, J and clone size, whereas the DNA furnished D and trimming. This sample gives about 83,000 clones in total; approximately 96% of them show up just once. The ten top clones hold roughly 1.3% of the sample. The CDR3 runs 13 residues from the cysteine to the phenylalanine. Only the CDR3 portion is preserved as DNA: 39 bases, with reading frame beginning at the first base. The trim is 7 bases for V and 4 bases for J, with a gap of 14 bases between the germline ends. For CDR1 and CDR2, the germline V gene lists SQVTM and ANQGSEA.

The donors belonged to the validation cohort of over a hundred subjects, which was separate from the approximately 700-subject first cohort. This specimen belongs to a study of cytomegalovirus exposure and HLA in healthy donors (dated by TCRdb to the late 2010s). In terms of the full investigation: A later analysis indicated that the 120 validation repertoires were generated on the platform also employed for the 650 to 850 repertoires of the first cohort. To predict cytomegalovirus infection status, the study combined high-throughput TCR immunosequencing, statistical association of individual TCRs with disease status, and machine learning. The aim of the study was to test whether cataloging public T cell receptors could identify signatures of past pathogen exposure. A separate validation cohort of over 95 different subjects was used in addition to the roughly 700-subject first cohort. Study-wide findings and limitations: While some public TCRs were present in many individuals, most TCR sequences turned up only very rarely across donors. A later analysis had no HLA typing for the validation cohort, so co-occurrence there was scored across all 120 repertoires. A few of the identified cytomegalovirus-associated TCR beta chains were confirmed in vitro to be specific for cytomegalovirus antigens. Cytomegalovirus status was reported to be diagnosed by the classifier with high specificity and sensitivity in both the original and validation cohorts. A later analysis found that TCRs clustered in the first cohort also tended to co-occur in the 95 to 150 validation repertoires, with 90% to 95% of cluster scores above 0. In the study, about 150 TCR beta chains were listed as associated with cytomegalovirus. The authors suggested that the approach could potentially be generalized to other disease states and immunological phenotypes.

The TCR comes from a woman younger than 30 in good health and CMV-seronegative. The sequencing sample was made of PBMCs. This chain joins TRBV29-1 to TRBJ2-1; the D gene is not confidently resolved. The CDR3 region reads CSALGERYNEQFF. The DNA is TGCAGCGCTCTAGGAGAGAGGTACAATGAGCAGTTCTTC.